What follows is one T cell receptor beta chain and its context. Its target is not known. This table comes from immunoSEQ multiplex PCR, and its TCRdb copy is limited to in-frame clones, with some not included. The sample yields approximately 200,000 clones, about 89% seen once. The junction had 1 base not matched to a gene; V was cut back by 5 bases and J by 0 bases. Germline CDR1 reads SGHTA; CDR2 reads FQGNSA. The CDR3 runs 14 residues. The entry originates in a study of T cell responses to AZD1222 COVID-19 vaccine. Study results and limitations: The study identified only five to seven AZD1222 recipients as seropositive at baseline. The study found vaccine-associated CD4 TCRs spanning spike, dominant at 160-218 and 743-854. Spike-specific TCRs gained breadth and depth after people received two AZD1222 doses.

The rearrangement joins TRBV7-2 to TRBJ1-2; 9 bases line up with TRBD1. The sequence derives from an adult in good health. The material was peripheral blood, obtained on day 0 of MenACWY control vaccination. DNA for the CDR3: TGTGCCAGCAGCCGGGACAGGGCTAACTATGGCTACACCTTC. It yields the protein CASSRDRANYGYTF.